Below, one T cell receptor beta chain is given with its context. The data originate from a study of blood T cell repertoires in COVID-19. In the study overall: Material from acute and convalescent COVID-19 was sourced from the United States, Italy and Spain. Nucleic acid was either cDNA or gDNA, and it came from T cells, B-cell-depleted T cells, or PBMCs.

The V gene's germline CDR1 is SGHRS and CDR2 YFSETQ. Trimming left V 1 base short and J 1 base short, with 8 bases between. CDR3 length equals 15 residues. Original handling: Reference gene primer amplification gave estimated nucleated cell counts. Some clones are missing from TCRdb's copy, which holds only in-frame ones; the method was immunoSEQ multiplex PCR. V, J and clone size were drawn from that table, and D and trimming were deduced from the DNA. The table lists fewer than 250,000 clones, around 85% of them singletons, with approximately 0.75% in the top ten. V gene TRBV5-1 combines with J gene TRBJ2-2, with D tentatively TRBD1 (5 bases). The clonotype was recovered from a woman aged 70-85 years with acute or convalescent COVID-19. Sequenced sample: peripheral blood. Here the CDR3 reads CASSLRGQNTGELFF. CDR3 sequence (DNA): TGCGCCAGCAGCTTGAGAGGACAGAACACCGGGGAGCTGTTTTTT.